A single count supports the clone carrying this TCR beta chain. This sample is drawn from a study of blood T cell repertoires in COVID-19. Background on the study: The United States, Italy and Spain were the sources of the acute and convalescent COVID-19 samples. In each case, the material was cDNA or gDNA derived from T cells, B-cell-depleted T cells, or PBMCs.

With 0 bases removed from V and 5 bases from J, the gap between germline ends came to 18 bases. Germline V gives CDR1 SGHNT, CDR2 YYREEE (reference sequence). The CDR3 consists of 17 residues. Original handling: How many nucleated cells were present was estimated from reference gene primer amplification. The method was immunoSEQ multiplex PCR; TCRdb's version includes in-frame clones alone and lacks a portion of them. V and J calls and clone size follow that table, whereas D and trimming were derived from the DNA. The sample lists about 120,000 clones, 85% occurring once. The TCR comes from a middle-aged man with acute or convalescent COVID-19. The chain links TRBV5-4 to TRBJ2-1; tentatively, D is TRBD2 (5 bases). Specimen: peripheral blood. Here the CDR3 reads CASSLEVSGVRDNEQFF. Written as DNA, the CDR3 is TGTGCCAGCAGCTTGGAAGTGAGTGGGGTGAGGGACAATGAGCAGTTCTTC.